This TCR beta chain is drawn from a study of control samples from healthy donors and cancer patients. Deletions cut 4 bases from V and 6 bases from J, with 14 bases between. The CDR3 consists of 13 residues. CDR1 is SGHRS, CDR2 YFSETQ, per germline. TCRdb's copy holds only in-frame clones and misses some; the assay was immunoSEQ multiplex PCR. This table holds about 130,000 clones, 92% found once. This sequence originates from a woman in her fifties or sixties in good health. This sequence joins TRBV5-1 and TRBJ2-7; perhaps TRBD1 as D (6 bases). The material sequenced was blood. The CDR3 spells CASSPGTSGEQYF. DNA for the CDR3: TGCGCCAGCAGCCCAGGGACATCGGGCGAGCAGTACTTC. The whole variable domain, filled in from reference TRBV5-1 and TRBJ2-7, reads KAGVTQTPRYLIKTRGQQVTLSCSPISGHRSVSWYQQTPGQGLQFLFEYFSETQRNKGNFPGRFSGRQFSNSRSEMNVSTLELGDSALYLCASSPGTSGEQYFGPGTRLTVT.